This T cell receptor (beta chain) was identified during a study of shared clonotypes between healthy human individuals. V lost 4 bases and J lost 6; bases outside the gene matches: 8. Germline CDR1 reads SQVTM; CDR2 reads ANQGSEA. CDR3 size: 14 residues. Clones were read by immunoSEQ multiplex PCR, and TCRdb kept only the in-frame ones, dropping some. Among 2.5 million or so clones, approximately 92% were seen once, and the ten largest hold 0.11% to 0.15%. Sequenced material: naive CD4+ T cells sorted from blood. Subset of the sample: CD45RA+ positively selected. This receptor was taken from a young man in good health. The genes are TRBV29-1 and TRBJ2-5; 10 bases match TRBD1. The CDR3 sequence is CSVGWGGQGKTQYF. CDR3 nucleotide sequence: TGCAGCGTTGGTTGGGGGGGACAGGGGAAGACCCAGTACTTC.